One and the same sample provided the 26 T cell receptor beta chains below, sequenced in a study of tumor-infiltrating lymphocytes in oesophageal squamous cell carcinoma. TCRdb analysed the PCR reads with MiXCR anew, one entry per CDR3 protein. The sample consists of under 15,000 distinct CDR3 sequences, around 50% of them appearing once. Sequenced input: esophageal tumor tissue. Source of these receptors: a female donor with esophageal squamous cell carcinoma.

This clonotype was detected many times. The chain carries TRBV6-1 and TRBJ2-7; a possible D gene is TRBD1 (6 bases). The last part of the DNA fits TRBJ2-1 better; the J call may be wrong. CDR3 length equals 14 residues. CDR1 is MNHNS, CDR2 SASEGT, per germline. DNA of the CDR3: TGTGCCAGCAGGCTCACAGGGAACTCCTACGAGCAGTTCTTC. It codes for CASRLTGNSYEQFF.

On this clonotype: Because it lacks the conserved phenylalanine or tryptophan at the end, this CDR3 is likely a read error. The DNA is omitted, as the CDR3 cannot be located on it reliably, and the CDR3 follows TCRdb's listing. This chain links TRBV7-6 with TRBJ2-6; the table's D gene call, TRBD1, was not cross checked with the DNA. Germline V gives CDR1 SGHVS, CDR2 FNYEAQ. The CDR3 is 19 residues long, ends included. The CDR3 loop reads CASSFNSGTGSSYEQYFGA.

This clonotype was recorded many times. The chain combines TRBV18 with TRBJ2-2; TRBD1 matches at 9 bases. The CDR3 length is 15 residues. Germline V gene data show CDR1 as KGHSH and CDR2 as LQKENI. The V gene end was trimmed by 4 bases and the J gene end by 6 bases; junction bases not matched to a gene: 6. DNA for the CDR3: TGTGCCAGCTCACGCGCGGACAGGGGTGCCGGGGAGCTGTTTTTT. Protein product: CASSRADRGAGELFF.

This clonotype was recorded once. V usage is TRBV6-1 and J usage is TRBJ2-7; no firm D call. Between the trimmed V and J ends, which lost 5 bases and 4 bases, there was a span of 9 bases. Germline CDR1 reads MNHNS; CDR2 reads SASEGT. There are 12 residues in the CDR3. The CDR3, as DNA: TGTGCCAGCAGTACACGGCCTTACGAGCAGTACTTC. This encodes CASSTRPYEQYF.

J is TRBJ2-3 and V is TRBV7-3, with TRBD2 matching 7 bases. J lost 1 base, V lost 4 bases, and 11 bases had no gene match. Germline-derived CDR1 and CDR2 are SGHTA and FQGTGA. The CDR3 length is 17 residues. The CDR3: CASSSQVQRGGTDTQYF. CDR3 bases: TGTGCCAGCAGCTCGCAGGTGCAGCGGGGAGGCACAGATACGCAGTATTTT. The variable domain in full, with the rest retrieved from reference TRBV7-3 and TRBJ2-3, is GAGVSQTPSNKVTEKGKYVELRCDPISGHTALYWYRQSLGQGPEFLIYFQGTGAADDSGLPNDRFFAVRPEGSVSTLKIQRTERGDSAVYLCASSSQVQRGGTDTQYFGPGTRLTVL.

The CDR3 nucleotides are TGTGCCAGCAGCTCCTCAGGGGGCGCAGGGAAGACCCAGTACTTC. The encoded protein is CASSSSGGAGKTQYF. This chain joins TRBV7-6 and TRBJ2-5; 8 bases align to TRBD1. The V and J ends lost 4 bases and 6 bases, in that order; junction bases with no gene match: 10. The length of the CDR3 is 15 residues. Germline V lookup: CDR1 SGHVS, CDR2 FNYEAQ.

V usage is TRBV12-3 or TRBV12-4 and J usage is TRBJ2-7; TRBD1 aligns across 8 bases. V gave up 5 bases and J gave up 3 bases; unmatched junction bases: 3. This CDR3 is built from 13 residues. CDR3 sequence reads: CASSPGQGYEQYF. The CDR3 DNA follows: TGTGCCAGCAGTCCTGGACAGGGCTACGAGCAGTACTTC.

The genes are TRBV7-3 and TRBJ2-3, with TRBD2 matching over 8 bases. The V gene end was trimmed by 5 bases and the J gene end by 3 bases; junction bases not matched to a gene: 10. This CDR3 has 16 residues. CDR1 is SGHTA and CDR2 is FQGTGA in the germline V gene. The CDR3 here is CASSLRGLGGTDTQYF. CDR3 coding DNA: TGTGCCAGCAGCCTTAGGGGACTAGGTGGGACAGATACGCAGTATTTT.

This clonotype is medium-sized. The chain is built from TRBV12-5 and TRBJ1-1; perhaps TRBD1 as D (6 bases). Germline values: CDR1 LGHNT, CDR2 FRNRAP. V was shortened by 3 bases and J by 8 bases, with 10 bases between the two germline ends. The CDR3 covers 12 residues. In DNA form, the CDR3 reads TGTGCTAGTGGTTTTGGGGGCGCGGAAGCTTTCTTT. Its protein is CASGFGGAEAFF.

The chain combines TRBV6-2 or TRBV6-3 with TRBJ2-1; 7 bases line up with TRBD2. Germline CDR1 and CDR2: MNHEY and SVGEGT. V trimming: 6 bases; J trimming: 3 bases; junction bases outside the gene matches: 8. The CDR3 spans 15 residues. DNA for the CDR3: TGTGCCAGCAGAGGACTAGTCCCTCTCTACAATGAGCAGTTCTTC. It encodes CASRGLVPLYNEQFF.

V gene TRBV28 combines with J gene TRBJ2-5; TRBD2 is a possible D gene (5 bases). The closer fit of TRBJ2-7 to the DNA end suggests the J call may be wrong. This CDR3 region has 15 residues. Germline V gene lookup returns CDR1 MDHEN and CDR2 SYDVKM. CDR3 protein: CASSGSPELVYEQYF. The CDR3 coding sequence is TGTGCCAGCAGTGGGAGCCCGGAATTAGTCTACGAGCAGTACTTC.

This clonotype was recorded many times. The chain uses TRBV7-3 and TRBJ1-1; 8 nucleotides line up with TRBD1. The ends lost 5 bases at V and 4 bases at J; junction bases unmatched: 3. Germline CDR1 is SGHTA and CDR2 is FQGTGA. CDR3 length: 13 residues. The CDR3 DNA follows: TGTGCCAGCAGCCCTACAGGGGGCACTGAAGCTTTCTTT. This translates into CASSPTGGTEAFF.

For this clonotype: A junction end diverges from the germline sequence, so it may reflect a read error. The rearrangement uses TRBV6-2 or TRBV6-3 and TRBJ2-3; TRBD2 matches at 11 bases. The J call is uncertain, as TRBJ2-1 better fits the DNA end. This CDR3 comprises 17 residues. Looked up from germline, CDR1 is MNHEY and CDR2 is SVGEGT. Here the CDR3 DNA reads TGTGCCAACAGTTCTACTAGCGGGGGTAACTCCTACAATGAACAGTTCTTC. Translation gives CANSSTSGGNSYNEQFF.

CDR3 coding DNA: TGTGCCAGCGGGACCGGGACTAGCCTAGAGACCCAGTACTTC. Translation gives CASGTGTSLETQYF. The chain recombines TRBV12-3 or TRBV12-4 with TRBJ2-5, with TRBD2 identical over 9 bases. CDR3 length equals 14 residues. J was trimmed by 4 bases and V by 8 bases; bases with no gene match: 8.

This clonotype was recorded a few times. This chain uses TRBV24-1 with TRBJ2-1; a weak D match, TRBD1 (6 bases). This CDR3 has 13 amino acids. V was clipped by 4 bases and J by 11 bases, with 14 bases between them. Germline V gene sequence: CDR1 KGHDR, CDR2 SFDVKD. CDR3 loop: CATSEGTPKKQFF. The CDR3 DNA reads TGTGCCACCAGTGAGGGGACACCGAAGAAGCAGTTCTTC.

The chain carries TRBV12-3 or TRBV12-4 and TRBJ2-5; a possible D gene is TRBD1 (6 bases). The end of the DNA aligns better with TRBJ2-7, so the J call may be wrong. This CDR3 is built from 16 residues. The DNA of the CDR3 is TGTGCCAGCACCACCACAGGGTACACCGGGTCCTACGAGCAGTACTTC. Translating it yields CASTTTGYTGSYEQYF.

The V gene is TRBV7-6, the J gene TRBJ2-6, with 8 bases matching TRBD1. Germline V gene sequence: CDR1 SGHVS, CDR2 FNYEAQ. V gave up 4 bases and J gave up 0 bases; unmatched junction bases: 8. There are 18 residues in the CDR3. CDR3 nucleotide sequence: TGTGCCAGCAGCTCCCAGGGGGCCCCCACCTCTGGGGCCAACGTCCTGACTTTC. Translated, it gives CASSSQGAPTSGANVLTF.

V is TRBV30 and J is TRBJ2-5; D gene ambiguous. The germline V and J ends were trimmed by 2 bases and 1 base, with 8 bases remaining between them. Germline CDR1 and CDR2: GTSNPN and SVGIG (reference sequence). The CDR3 has 13 residues. CDR3 sequence reads: CAWSRRIQETQYF. The CDR3 nucleotides read TGTGCCTGGAGTAGGCGTATCCAAGAGACCCAGTACTTC.

Comment on this clonotype: One base away lies a much larger clone, so this may be a sequencing read error. The chain combines TRBV2 with TRBJ2-5, with D perhaps TRBD2 (5 bases). TRBJ2-1 matches the DNA end more closely, so the J call is doubtful. The germline V gene has CDR1 SNHLY and CDR2 FYNNEI. This CDR3 comprises 15 residues. The CDR3 nucleotides read TGTGCCAGCAGTCGTCGGACGGGGAGCTCCTACGAGCAGTTCTTC. This translates into CASSRRTGSSYEQFF.

The chain is built from TRBV19 and TRBJ2-1; unclear D gene. The germline V and J ends were trimmed by 7 bases and 2 bases, with 6 bases remaining between them. The CDR3 is made up of 12 amino acids. Germline V gene lookup returns CDR1 LNHDA and CDR2 SQIVND (reference sequence). CDR3 sequence (DNA): TGTGCCAGTAAGAGTACCTACAATGAGCAGTTCTTC. Translating gives CASKSTYNEQFF.

This clonotype showed up many times. CDR3 coding DNA: TGCGCCAGCACCCCAACTACAGGGAACCAAGAGACCCAGTACTTC. It specifies CASTPTTGNQETQYF. J is TRBJ2-5 and V is TRBV5-1, with D maybe TRBD1 (6 bases). The CDR3 length is 15 residues. Trimming shortened V by 6 bases and J by 0 bases, and 15 bases separated the two germline ends. The germline CDR1 and CDR2 sequences are SGHRS and YFSETQ.

There are a few counts of this clonotype. V usage is TRBV7-2 and J usage is TRBJ2-3; 7 bases agree with TRBD2. Germline CDR1 and CDR2: SGHTA and FQGNSA. CDR3 size: 15 residues. V gave up 4 bases and J gave up 0 bases; unmatched junction bases: 4. CDR3 DNA: TGTGCCAGCAGCTCGAAGCGGGGCAGCACAGATACGCAGTATTTT. It yields the protein CASSSKRGSTDTQYF.

The chain joins TRBV7-6 to TRBJ2-7, with a weak D call TRBD2 (6 bases). This CDR3 contains 15 residues. V dropped 3 bases and J dropped 7 bases, with 19 bases sitting between them. Germline-derived CDR1 and CDR2 are SGHVS and FNYEAQ. CDR3 bases: TGTGCCAGCAGCTTTGGGGGGAGACGGGAGAATGAGCAGTACTTC. Protein product: CASSFGGRRENEQYF.

The chain links TRBV7-2 to TRBJ2-5, with TRBD1 matching over 7 bases. Matching the DNA end better, TRBJ2-7 makes the J call doubtful. The germline gives CDR1 SGHTA, CDR2 FQGNSA. CDR3 length equals 14 residues. The CDR3 DNA is TGTGCCAGCAGCCGGGACAGCCTCTCCTACGAGCAGTACTTC. Its protein is CASSRDSLSYEQYF.

The chain combines TRBV7-2 with TRBJ2-5, with D perhaps given as TRBD1 or TRBD2 (6 bases each). This CDR3 spans 18 amino acids. The V gene's germline CDR1 is SGHTA and CDR2 FQGNSA. Trimming shortened V by 8 bases and J by 4 bases, and 29 bases separated the two germline ends. In DNA, the CDR3 is TGTGCCAGCCTACCTGGCCGGGGGCTAGCGAGGGGAGGAGAGACCCAGTACTTC. Translated: CASLPGRGLARGGETQYF.

This clonotype was detected once. The chain uses TRBV30 and TRBJ2-2; D is undetermined. CDR3 size: 12 residues. From germline, CDR1 is GTSNPN and CDR2 SVGIG (reference sequence). The V end was cut by 2 bases, the J end by 6 bases, with 7 bases between. The CDR3 here is CAWSSAPGELFF. CDR3 nucleotides: TGTGCCTGGAGTTCGGCTCCCGGGGAGCTGTTTTTT. The full variable domain, rest sourced from reference TRBV30 and TRBJ2-2, is SQTIHQWPATLVQPVGSPLSLECTVEGTSNPNLYWYRQAAGRGLQLLFYSVGIGQISSEVPQNLSASRPQDRQFILSSKKLLLSDSGFYLCAWSSAPGELFFGEGSRLTVL.